This T cell receptor beta chain is drawn from a study of CD8+ T cells in alopecia areata. The study's findings and limits: Numerous clones, expanded in lesions, remained in scalp and blood during tofacitinib.

As for this clone: Its target is unknown.

Treatment described: oral pan-JAK inhibitor, 5-10 mg twice daily. Germline V gene lookup returns CDR1 SGHTA and CDR2 FQGNSA. Trimming pared 4 bases from V and 6 bases from J, leaving 9 bases between. The CDR3 contains 12 residues. The authors extracted RNA and reverse transcribed it into cDNA as the sequencing template. Sequencing was performed with immunoSEQ multiplex PCR; in TCRdb, only in-frame clones are kept and a portion is missing. This table has roughly 220,000 clones, approximately 72% appearing once. The chain is built from TRBV7-2 and TRBJ1-2, with unresolved D. The material sequenced was CD4+ T cells sorted from blood, taken between weeks 43 and 45, from a patient treated with tofacitinib. This clonotype originated in a human donor with alopecia areata. The DNA for the CDR3 is TGTGCCAGCAGCTCACCTACCCATGGCTACACCTTC. This translates into CASSSPTHGYTF.